A single sample gave rise to the 17 T cell receptor beta chains below, sequenced in a study of T cells in Graves' hyperthyroidism and ophthalmopathy. Using RNA transcripts as the source, TCR beta CDR3 regions were amplified. Initially, a first-round RT-PCR of the TCR CDR3 employed the HTBI primer set. MiXCR was run by TCRdb on the multiplex PCR reads, yielding one entry per CDR3 protein. Altogether some 600,000 distinct CDR3 sequences are present, approximately 44% being singletons, with the ten largest covering 8.2%. Sequencing was performed on peripheral blood or thyroid tissue (not recorded which). The receptors shown here come from a woman aged 18-30 years with Graves' hyperthyroidism.

The rearrangement joins TRBV28 to TRBJ2-7, with a tentative D call TRBD2 (5 bases). The CDR3 loop spans 12 amino acids. Trimming removed 8 bases at V and 2 bases at J, with 10 bases between. Per germline, CDR1 MDHEN and CDR2 SYDVKM. DNA for the CDR3: TGTGCCAGCCGGGGAGTGACCTACGAGCAGTACTTC. This encodes CASRGVTYEQYF.

The chain joins TRBV20-1 to TRBJ2-7, with 7 bases matching TRBD2. Losses at the gene ends were 2 bases for V and 5 bases for J; bases not matched to a gene: 9. The germline CDR1 and CDR2 sequences are DFQATT and SNEGSKA (reference sequence). The CDR3 runs 14 residues. CDR3: CSARPLFAGDEQYF. In DNA form, the CDR3 reads TGCAGTGCTAGACCCCTTTTTGCGGGGGACGAGCAGTACTTC.

This clonotype was observed once. This chain links TRBV2 with TRBJ1-2; D is perhaps TRBD1 (5 bases). The CDR3 totals 13 residues. Between the trimmed V and J ends, which lost 6 bases and 0 bases, there was a span of 8 bases. Looked up from germline, CDR1 is SNHLY and CDR2 is FYNNEI. The CDR3 region is CASRDTTNYGYTF. In DNA form, the CDR3 reads TGTGCCAGCAGGGACACCACTAACTATGGCTACACCTTC.

The chain couples TRBV2 to TRBJ1-2; no definite D call. Germline CDR1 reads SNHLY; CDR2 reads FYNNEI. V was trimmed by 7 bases and J by 4 bases, leaving 16 bases between them. The CDR3 has 14 residues. CDR3 nucleotides: TGTGCCAGCACCACACAGCCTTCGAGCTATGGCTACACCTTC. It codes for CASTTQPSSYGYTF.

This clonotype was counted at least ten times. The chain couples TRBV13 to TRBJ1-1, with no clear D. Germline V gives CDR1 PRHDT, CDR2 FYEKMQ (reference sequence). CDR3 length: 15 amino acids. Deletions cut 5 bases from V and 1 base from J, with 14 bases between. The CDR3 reads CASSPQRISNTEAFF. CDR3 sequence (DNA): TGTGCCAGCAGCCCCCAAAGGATATCGAACACTGAAGCTTTCTTT.

The J gene is TRBJ2-7, the V gene TRBV7-2, with D perhaps matching TRBD1 (6 bases). The CDR3 has 15 residues. Trimming left V 5 bases short and J 1 base short, with 15 bases between. Germline V gives CDR1 SGHTA, CDR2 FQGNSA. For the CDR3, the DNA is TGTGCCAGCAGCCAACGCAGGGGTGAATCCTACGAGCAGTACTTC. It specifies CASSQRRGESYEQYF.

The V and J genes are TRBV11-2 and TRBJ1-2; 7 positions agree with TRBD1. Looked up from germline, CDR1 is SGHAT and CDR2 is FQNNGV. The CDR3 runs to 13 residues. V shed 7 bases and J 7 bases; nucleotides not matched to a gene: 9. As DNA, the CDR3 is TGTGCCAGCACCTTGGGAAGGGACAGTGGCTACACCTTC. Its protein is CASTLGRDSGYTF.

This clonotype is medium-sized in the sample. The rearrangement uses TRBV7-9 and TRBJ1-1, with D uncertain. With 5 bases removed from V and 6 bases from J, the gap between germline ends came to 1 base. The germline V gene encodes CDR1 SEHNR and CDR2 FQNEAQ (reference sequence). CDR3 length: 9 residues. Here the CDR3 DNA reads TGTGCCAGCAGCCCTGAAGCTTTCTTT. As protein: CASSPEAFF.

The genes are TRBV5-1 and TRBJ1-1; possibly TRBD1 for D (5 bases). Trimming removed 5 bases from V and 4 bases from J, with 15 bases in between. Germline V gives CDR1 SGHRS, CDR2 YFSETQ. This CDR3 comprises 14 residues. CDR3 region: CASRGGDLGTEAFF. The CDR3 coding sequence is TGCGCCAGCAGAGGAGGGGACCTGGGCACTGAAGCTTTCTTT.

This chain uses TRBV11-2 with TRBJ2-5; D not certain. In germline, CDR1 is SGHAT, CDR2 FQNNGV. The CDR3 sequence is 12 residues long. Deletions cut 0 bases from V and 6 bases from J, with 5 bases between. The CDR3 protein is CASSLDSQTQYF. CDR3 in DNA: TGTGCCAGCAGCTTAGACAGCCAGACCCAGTACTTC.

The chain has TRBV7-9 and TRBJ2-5, with 9 bases aligning to TRBD1. V lost 4 bases to trimming and J lost 3 bases; unmatched junction nucleotides: 9. The CDR3 sequence is 16 residues long. The V gene's germline CDR1 is SEHNR and CDR2 FQNEAQ (reference sequence). The CDR3 loop is CASSSPWGQGKETQYF. The CDR3 DNA sequence: TGTGCCAGCAGCTCCCCTTGGGGACAGGGTAAAGAGACCCAGTACTTC.

This clonotype was seen only a few times. The chain links TRBV29-1 to TRBJ1-1; the D gene is possibly TRBD1 (5 bases). V lost 6 bases and J lost 5, with 28 bases in between. Germline V gene lookup returns CDR1 SQVTM and CDR2 ANQGSEA. The CDR3 is 17 residues long. Here the CDR3 reads CSVPKIAGTHKGTEAFF. The DNA for the CDR3 is TGCAGCGTCCCTAAAATCGCCGGGACCCACAAGGGGACTGAAGCTTTCTTT.

The rearrangement joins TRBV7-9 to TRBJ2-5; 11 bases map to TRBD2. Per the germline V gene, CDR1 is SEHNR and CDR2 is FQNEAQ (reference sequence). The CDR3 has 16 amino acids. V lost 5 bases, J lost 7 bases, and 12 bases stayed unmatched. CDR3: CASSRGKGTSGRTQYF. The CDR3 DNA reads TGTGCCAGCAGCAGAGGCAAGGGGACTAGCGGCCGGACCCAGTACTTC.

The CDR3 sequence: CASSRAAGPYEQYF. The CDR3 region has the DNA TGTGCCAGCAGCCGAGCTGCCGGTCCCTACGAGCAGTACTTC. The chain is built from TRBV7-9 and TRBJ2-7, with no clear D. The CDR3 is made up of 14 amino acids. CDR1 is SEHNR and CDR2 is FQNEAQ in the germline V gene (reference sequence). The V end lost 5 bases, the J end lost 2 bases, and 13 bases lay between the germline ends.

V is TRBV5-1 and J is TRBJ2-2, with unresolved D. V was shortened by 1 base and J by 9 bases, with 10 bases between the two germline ends. Germline-derived CDR1 and CDR2 are SGHRS and YFSETQ. The CDR3 covers 13 residues. In nucleotides, the CDR3 is TGCGCCAGCAGCTTGTTTGGCAACCGGGAGCTGTTTTTT. Amino acids: CASSLFGNRELFF.

The gene calls are TRBV15 and TRBJ2-3, with 8 bases that match TRBD2. J gave up 0 bases and V 5 bases, and 4 bases lay outside the gene matches. The length of the CDR3 is 15 residues. CDR1 LNHNV and CDR2 YYDKDF come from the germline V gene (reference sequence). The CDR3 reads CATSYTSGSTDTQYF. DNA of the CDR3: TGTGCCACCAGCTACACTAGCGGTAGCACAGATACGCAGTATTTT.

The table lists this clonotype with many counts. The chain is built from TRBV24-1 and TRBJ2-5; 10 nucleotides match TRBD2. Per germline, CDR1 KGHDR and CDR2 SFDVKD. V gave up 4 bases and J gave up 4 bases; unmatched junction bases: 14. This CDR3 contains 18 residues. Here the CDR3 reads CATSDSSGGTLTGETQYF. CDR3 bases: TGTGCCACCAGTGACTCTAGCGGGGGAACCCTAACGGGAGAGACCCAGTACTTC.